This T cell receptor beta chain comes out of a study of T cells in Graves' hyperthyroidism and ophthalmopathy. Study-wide background: Peripheral blood sampling occurred at initial diagnosis, before any treatment. Study results and limitations: Model predictions of ophthalmopathy came a median 6.5 months before onset.

TCR beta CDR3 region amplification was performed from RNA transcripts. The HTBI primer set was used in a first-round RT-PCR of the TCR CDR3. Using its own MiXCR run on the multiplex PCR reads, TCRdb lists one record per CDR3 protein. The sample lists about 510,000 distinct CDR3 sequences, about 15% seen once, with 11% to 15% in the top ten. This CDR3 has 18 residues. Trimming took 0 bases from V and 5 from J, leaving 18 bases between them. The germline V gene has CDR1 KGHDR and CDR2 SFDVKD. In its sample, this clonotype was seen many times. Its antigen is unidentified. The TCR comes from a woman aged 40-49 years with Graves' hyperthyroidism. The chain links TRBV24-1 to TRBJ2-2; tentatively, D is TRBD1 or TRBD2 (5 bases each). Specimen: blood. The CDR3 bases are TGTGCCACCAGTGATTTGTTTGCAGGGAGTACTCCGACCGGGGAGCTGTTTTTT. This gives the protein CATSDLFAGSTPTGELFF.